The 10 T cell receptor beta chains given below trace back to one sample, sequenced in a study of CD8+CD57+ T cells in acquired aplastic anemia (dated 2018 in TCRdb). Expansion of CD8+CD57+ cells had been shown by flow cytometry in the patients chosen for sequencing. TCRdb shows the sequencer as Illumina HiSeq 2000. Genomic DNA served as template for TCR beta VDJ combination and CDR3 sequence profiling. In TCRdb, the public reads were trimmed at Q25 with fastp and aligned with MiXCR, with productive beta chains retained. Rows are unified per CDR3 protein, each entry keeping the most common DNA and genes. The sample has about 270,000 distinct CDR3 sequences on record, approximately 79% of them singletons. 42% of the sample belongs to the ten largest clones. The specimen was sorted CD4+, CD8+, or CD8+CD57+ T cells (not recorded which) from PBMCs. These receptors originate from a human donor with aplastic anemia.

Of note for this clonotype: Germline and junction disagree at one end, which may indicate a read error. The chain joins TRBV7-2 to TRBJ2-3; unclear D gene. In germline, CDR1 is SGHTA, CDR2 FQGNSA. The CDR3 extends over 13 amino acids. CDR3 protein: CASSLVGRDKQFF. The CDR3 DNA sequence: TGTGCCAGCAGCCTTGTGGGCAGAGATAAGCAGTTTTTT.

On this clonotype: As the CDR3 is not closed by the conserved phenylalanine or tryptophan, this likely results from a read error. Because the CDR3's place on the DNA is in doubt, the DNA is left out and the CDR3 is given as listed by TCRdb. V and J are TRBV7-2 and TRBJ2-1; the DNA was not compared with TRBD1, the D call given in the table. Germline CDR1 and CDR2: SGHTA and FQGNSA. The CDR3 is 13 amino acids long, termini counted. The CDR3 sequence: CASSVFSGDRYQE.

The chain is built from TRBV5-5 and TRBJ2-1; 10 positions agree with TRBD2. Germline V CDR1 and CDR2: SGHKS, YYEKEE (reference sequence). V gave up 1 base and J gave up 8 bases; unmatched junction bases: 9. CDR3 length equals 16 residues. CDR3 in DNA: TGTGCCAGCAGCTTGTCTATTAGCGGGGGGAGCGATGAGCAGTTCTTC. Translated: CASSLSISGGSDEQFF.

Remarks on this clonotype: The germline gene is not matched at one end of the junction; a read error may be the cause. CDR3 residues: CASSMGSSQETKYF. As DNA, the CDR3 is TGTGCCAGCAGCATGGGCTCTAGCCAAGAGACCAAGTACTTC. This sequence joins TRBV7-8 and TRBJ2-5, with a weak D call TRBD2 (5 bases). The V gene's germline CDR1 is SGHVS and CDR2 FQNEAQ. The CDR3 totals 14 residues. The whole variable domain, filled in from reference TRBV7-8 and TRBJ2-5, reads GAGVSQSPRYKVAKRGQDVALRCDPISGHVSLFWYQQALGQGPEFLTYFQNEAQLDKSGLPSDRFFAERPEGSVSTLKIQRTQQEDSAVYLCASSMGSSQETKYFGPGTRLLVL.

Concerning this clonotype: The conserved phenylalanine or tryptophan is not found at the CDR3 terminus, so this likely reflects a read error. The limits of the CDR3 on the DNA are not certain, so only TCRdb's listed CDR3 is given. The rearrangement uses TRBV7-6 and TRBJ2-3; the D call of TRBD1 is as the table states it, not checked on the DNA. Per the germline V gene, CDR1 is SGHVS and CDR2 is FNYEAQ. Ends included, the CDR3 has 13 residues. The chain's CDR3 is CASSLARRATETL.

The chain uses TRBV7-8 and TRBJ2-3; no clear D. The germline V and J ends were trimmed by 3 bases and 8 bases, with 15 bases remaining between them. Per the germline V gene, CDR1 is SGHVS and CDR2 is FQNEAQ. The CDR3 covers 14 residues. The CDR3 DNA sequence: TGTGCCAGCAGCTTTGCGCCAGATCCCGCTACGCAGTATTTT. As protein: CASSFAPDPATQYF.

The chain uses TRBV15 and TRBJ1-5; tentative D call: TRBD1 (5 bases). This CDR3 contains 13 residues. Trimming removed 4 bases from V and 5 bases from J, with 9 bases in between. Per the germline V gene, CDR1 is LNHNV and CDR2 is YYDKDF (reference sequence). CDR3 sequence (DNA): TGTGCCACCAGCACACGGGGGGATCAGCCCCAGCATTTT. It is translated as CATSTRGDQPQHF.

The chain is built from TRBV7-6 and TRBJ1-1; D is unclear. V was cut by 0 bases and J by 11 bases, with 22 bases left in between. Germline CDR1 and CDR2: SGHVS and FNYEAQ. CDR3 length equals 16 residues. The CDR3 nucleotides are TGTGCCAGCAGCTTAGCGCCCCTAGCGGCTAAGACCCAGGCTTTCTTT. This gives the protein CASSLAPLAAKTQAFF.

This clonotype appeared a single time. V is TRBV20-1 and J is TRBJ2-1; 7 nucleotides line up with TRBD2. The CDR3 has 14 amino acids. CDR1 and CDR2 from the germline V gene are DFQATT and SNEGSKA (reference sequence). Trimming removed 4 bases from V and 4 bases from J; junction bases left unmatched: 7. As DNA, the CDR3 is TGCAGTGCTACTCTGGGACTACAATACAATGAGCAGTTCTTC. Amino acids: CSATLGLQYNEQFF.

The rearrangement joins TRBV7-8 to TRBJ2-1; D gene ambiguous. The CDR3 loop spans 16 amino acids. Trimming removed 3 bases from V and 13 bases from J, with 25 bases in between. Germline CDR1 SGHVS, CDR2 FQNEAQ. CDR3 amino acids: CASSFPRGPGTQYQFF. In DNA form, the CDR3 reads TGTGCCAGCAGCTTTCCGAGAGGTCCCGGTACGCAGTATCAGTTCTTC.